Listed below are T cell receptor beta chains from one sample, sequenced in a study of immune characterization of retroperitoneal liposarcoma. TCRdb called the PCR reads again in MiXCR, with one record for every CDR3 protein. This sample yields more than 9,000 distinct CDR3 sequences, of which approximately 26% are seen a single time; about 9% belongs to the top ten. The specimen was tumor tissue. These receptors were taken from a female donor with retroperitoneal liposarcoma. CDR3s include the opening cysteine and the closing phenylalanine or tryptophan. The order of the fields is clone size, V gene, D gene, J gene, CDR3 DNA, CDR3 protein. D genes are given only for firm matches. Clone size appears in some rows only: once, few, many, or a class for an expanded clone.

clone size: once
V gene: TRBV6-1
D gene: TRBD1
J gene: TRBJ1-1
CDR3 DNA: TGTGCCAGCAGTTATGAGGACAGGGGGCCAGCTTTCTTT
CDR3 protein: CASSYEDRGPAFF

clone size: large
V gene: TRBV6-1
D gene: TRBD2
J gene: TRBJ2-7
CDR3 DNA: TGTGCCAGCAGTCCAAGGGGGGGGAGAGTACTAGCGGGAGCTAAAGCCTACGAGCAGTACTTC
CDR3 protein: CASSPRGGRVLAGAKAYEQYF

clone size: .
V gene: TRBV7-2
D gene: TRBD1
J gene: TRBJ1-2
CDR3 DNA: TGTGCCAGCAGCCTCCCAGGGGGCCTAGCTAACTATGGCTACACCTTC
CDR3 protein: CASSLPGGLANYGYTF

clone size: large
V gene: TRBV6-1
D gene: .
J gene: TRBJ2-3
CDR3 DNA: TGTGCCAGCAGGCCGGGGGTTTTCGATACGCAGTATTTT
CDR3 protein: CASRPGVFDTQYF

clone size: medium-sized
V gene: TRBV7-2
D gene: TRBD2
J gene: TRBJ2-5
CDR3 DNA: TGTGCCAGCATGCTCGGGACTAGCGGGATCGCGGGGGGGGAGACCCAGTACTTC
CDR3 protein: CASMLGTSGIAGGETQYF

clone size: many
V gene: TRBV6-1
D gene: TRBD1
J gene: TRBJ2-1
CDR3 DNA: TGTGCCAGCAGTCCCCCGCGGCAGGGGGCTCGGGAGACCCAGTTCTTC
CDR3 protein: CASSPPRQGARETQFF

clone size: .
V gene: TRBV6-1
D gene: .
J gene: TRBJ2-5
CDR3 DNA: TGTGCCAGCAGCCCCCGGGATCCGGTGGGGGAGACCCAGTACTTC
CDR3 protein: CASSPRDPVGETQYF

clone size: medium-sized
V gene: TRBV7-8
D gene: TRBD1
J gene: TRBJ2-1
CDR3 DNA: TGTGCCAGCCGAGGCGGTAGACAGGGATCGGTTGAGCAGTTCTTC
CDR3 protein: CASRGGRQGSVEQFF

clone size: large
V gene: TRBV7-2
D gene: .
J gene: TRBJ2-7
CDR3 DNA: TGTGCCAGCAGCCCCCGCGGGAAGGGCGCCGACGAGCAGTACTTC
CDR3 protein: CASSPRGKGADEQYF

clone size: medium-sized
V gene: TRBV6-1
D gene: TRBD2
J gene: TRBJ2-1
CDR3 DNA: TGTGCCAGCAGTGCCGGGACTATTTACGAGCAGTTCTTC
CDR3 protein: CASSAGTIYEQFF

clone size: .
V gene: TRBV4-3
D gene: .
J gene: TRBJ1-4
CDR3 DNA: TGCGCCAGCCTGGCTGACCCTAATGAAAAACTGTTTTTT
CDR3 protein: CASLADPNEKLFF

clone size: medium-sized
V gene: TRBV6-1
D gene: TRBD2
J gene: TRBJ2-1
CDR3 DNA: TGTGCCAGCAGCCGACTAGCGGGAGTTGGTAATGAGCAGTTCTTC
CDR3 protein: CASSRLAGVGNEQFF

clone size: many
V gene: TRBV27
D gene: .
J gene: TRBJ2-4
CDR3 DNA: TGTGCCAGCACCATGCTGGCCAGGATGGAAAACATTCAGTACTTC
CDR3 protein: CASTMLARMENIQYF

clone size: medium-sized
V gene: TRBV11-3
D gene: .
J gene: TRBJ2-1
CDR3 DNA: TGTGCCAGCAGCATTACTAGGAATGAGCAGTTCTTC
CDR3 protein: CASSITRNEQFF

clone size: many
V gene: TRBV6-1
D gene: .
J gene: TRBJ2-2
CDR3 DNA: TGTGCCAGCAGTTCCGCGCTCGGGGAGCTGTTTTTT
CDR3 protein: CASSSALGELFF

clone size: .
V gene: TRBV6-6
D gene: TRBD1
J gene: TRBJ1-1
CDR3 DNA: TGTGCCAGCAGTTACTTGTCGGCAGGGGGTCCCGGGGCTTTCTTT
CDR3 protein: CASSYLSAGGPGAFF

clone size: few
V gene: TRBV6-1
D gene: .
J gene: TRBJ2-3
CDR3 DNA: TGTGCCAGCAGTTATGAGGGAGATACGCAGTATTTT
CDR3 protein: CASSYEGDTQYF

clone size: few
V gene: TRBV6-6
D gene: TRBD1
J gene: TRBJ2-7
CDR3 DNA: TGTGCCAGCAGTTACTCGGGGGACAGGGCCTACGAGCAGTACTTC
CDR3 protein: CASSYSGDRAYEQYF

clone size: few
V gene: TRBV6-1
D gene: .
J gene: TRBJ1-4
CDR3 DNA: TGTGCCAGCAGCCGCTCGTGGGGTGCAACTAATGAAAAACTGTTTTTT
CDR3 protein: CASSRSWGATNEKLFF

clone size: .
V gene: TRBV11-3
D gene: .
J gene: TRBJ2-6
CDR3 DNA: TGTGCCAGCAGCCGGAGCTCTGGGGCCAACGTCCTGACTTTC
CDR3 protein: CASSRSSGANVLTF

clone size: .
V gene: TRBV12-3/TRBV12-4
D gene: .
J gene: TRBJ2-1
CDR3 DNA: TGTGCCAGCAGTTTAAGAGGGGTTGGTGCCAAAAACATTCAGTTCTTC
CDR3 protein: CASSLRGVGAKNIQFF

clone size: many
V gene: TRBV7-9
D gene: .
J gene: TRBJ1-2
CDR3 DNA: TGTGCCAGCACTCCAACCCCTTTCTATGGCTACACCTTC
CDR3 protein: CASTPTPFYGYTF

clone size: medium-sized
V gene: TRBV27
D gene: .
J gene: TRBJ2-1
CDR3 DNA: TGTGCCAGCAGCGTGCAAAGGAATCGGAATGAGCAGTTCTTC
CDR3 protein: CASSVQRNRNEQFF

clone size: many
V gene: TRBV7-2
D gene: TRBD2
J gene: TRBJ2-1
CDR3 DNA: TGTGCCAGCCGCCCGACTAGCGGGAGTGATGAGCAGTTCTTC
CDR3 protein: CASRPTSGSDEQFF

clone size: large
V gene: TRBV7-8
D gene: TRBD2
J gene: TRBJ2-5
CDR3 DNA: TGTGCCAGCAGCTTAAGCGTGGAAACGGGGGGGGTCCAGTACTTC
CDR3 protein: CASSLSVETGGVQYF

clone size: many
V gene: TRBV7-8
D gene: TRBD1
J gene: TRBJ1-5
CDR3 DNA: TGTGCCAGCAGCGCCCGGGACAGCGAGGGGCCCCAGCATTTT
CDR3 protein: CASSARDSEGPQHF

clone size: few
V gene: TRBV11-2
D gene: .
J gene: TRBJ2-4
CDR3 DNA: TGTGCCAGCAGCACAAGCCGGGGGACAGCTAAAGGGGAGCAGTACTTC
CDR3 protein: CASSTSRGTAKGEQYF

clone size: few
V gene: TRBV7-3
D gene: .
J gene: TRBJ2-3
CDR3 DNA: TGTGCCAGCAGCTACGGGCAGGGGACAGATACGCAGTATTTT
CDR3 protein: CASSYGQGTDTQYF

clone size: many
V gene: TRBV6-6
D gene: TRBD1
J gene: TRBJ2-7
CDR3 DNA: TGTGCCAGCAGTTACTCGAATTACGGGACAGGGGCATACGAGCAGTACTTC
CDR3 protein: CASSYSNYGTGAYEQYF

clone size: medium-sized
V gene: TRBV7-9
D gene: .
J gene: TRBJ2-1
CDR3 DNA: TGTGCCAGCAGCCCGGGTGCGAGGAGCTCCTACAATGAGCAGTTCTTC
CDR3 protein: CASSPGARSSYNEQFF

clone size: medium-sized
V gene: TRBV6-1
D gene: .
J gene: TRBJ2-1
CDR3 DNA: TGTGCCAGCAGTGAATTGGTGAGCGAGCAGTTCTTC
CDR3 protein: CASSELVSEQFF

clone size: .
V gene: TRBV6-4
D gene: .
J gene: TRBJ2-4
CDR3 DNA: TGTGCCAGCAGGCTGGACAGTGTCCTAACCAATGAGCAGTACTTC
CDR3 protein: CASRLDSVLTNEQYF

clone size: many
V gene: TRBV6-1
D gene: .
J gene: TRBJ2-1
CDR3 DNA: TGTGCCAGCAGTTCCCGTAGGGGGGAGGACTCCTACGAGCAGTTCTTC
CDR3 protein: CASSSRRGEDSYEQFF

clone size: .
V gene: TRBV27
D gene: TRBD2
J gene: TRBJ2-7
CDR3 DNA: TGTGCCAGCAGTTTGACTAGCTCTTCCTACGAGCAGTACTTC
CDR3 protein: CASSLTSSSYEQYF

clone size: .
V gene: TRBV6-4
D gene: TRBD1
J gene: TRBJ2-7
CDR3 DNA: TGTAGGGACAGCCACCCCGAGCAGTACTTC
CDR3 protein: CRDSHPEQYF

clone size: many
V gene: TRBV11-3
D gene: TRBD1
J gene: TRBJ2-5
CDR3 DNA: TGTGCCAGCAGCTTAGGGCCGACAGGGGGCCAAGAGACCCAGTACTTC
CDR3 protein: CASSLGPTGGQETQYF

clone size: few
V gene: TRBV27
D gene: TRBD2
J gene: TRBJ2-1
CDR3 DNA: TGTGCCAGCAGTCCCGCCGGGGCGGGAGGCGATGAGCAGTTCTTC
CDR3 protein: CASSPAGAGGDEQFF

clone size: many
V gene: TRBV7-6
D gene: TRBD2
J gene: TRBJ2-5
CDR3 DNA: TGTGCCAGCAGCCTACCGGGGGGGGGAGAGACCCAGTACTTC
CDR3 protein: CASSLPGGGETQYF

clone size: few
V gene: TRBV7-6
D gene: TRBD1
J gene: TRBJ2-5
CDR3 DNA: TGTGCCAGCAGCTTCGGACAGGGCCAAGAGACCCAGTACTTC
CDR3 protein: CASSFGQGQETQYF

clone size: many
V gene: TRBV12-3/TRBV12-4
D gene: .
J gene: TRBJ2-1
CDR3 DNA: TGTGCCAGCACCTTGGGGGGTTCCCAAGAGACCCAGTTCTTC
CDR3 protein: CASTLGGSQETQFF

clone size: .
V gene: TRBV6-5
D gene: .
J gene: TRBJ2-3
CDR3 DNA: TGTGCCAGCACCCAGACAGGCTTTAGCACAGATACGCAGTATTTT
CDR3 protein: CASTQTGFSTDTQYF

clone size: many
V gene: TRBV6-1
D gene: .
J gene: TRBJ2-1
CDR3 DNA: TGTGCCAGCAGTCCCCCCGGGGTTGTGTCGGCTGGGCAGTTCTTC
CDR3 protein: CASSPPGVVSAGQFF

clone size: medium-sized
V gene: TRBV11-3
D gene: .
J gene: TRBJ2-3
CDR3 DNA: TGTGCCAGCAGCTTCGGGGGTGACACAGATACGCAGTATTTT
CDR3 protein: CASSFGGDTDTQYF

clone size: medium-sized
V gene: TRBV6-1
D gene: TRBD2
J gene: TRBJ2-7
CDR3 DNA: TGTGCCAGCAGTGTGATAGCGGGGGGCTACGAGCAGTACTTC
CDR3 protein: CASSVIAGGYEQYF

clone size: .
V gene: TRBV3-1
D gene: .
J gene: TRBJ2-5
CDR3 DNA: TGTGCCAGCAGCCGTCAAATGGGGGGCCAGGGAGAGCAGTACTTC
CDR3 protein: CASSRQMGGQGEQYF

clone size: few
V gene: TRBV25-1
D gene: .
J gene: TRBJ2-1
CDR3 DNA: TGTGCCAGCAGAGTGAATAGCGGGACAGGGCAAGAGACCCAGTTCTTC
CDR3 protein: CASRVNSGTGQETQFF

clone size: few
V gene: TRBV6-1
D gene: .
J gene: TRBJ2-1
CDR3 DNA: TGTGCCAGTGACGCGGACAAGTACAATGAGCAGTTCTTC
CDR3 protein: CASDADKYNEQFF

clone size: many
V gene: TRBV11-3
D gene: TRBD1
J gene: TRBJ1-2
CDR3 DNA: TGTGCCAGCAGCTTGGATTCAGGGGGCTATGGCTACACCTTC
CDR3 protein: CASSLDSGGYGYTF

clone size: .
V gene: TRBV6-1
D gene: TRBD2
J gene: TRBJ2-1
CDR3 DNA: TGTGCCAGCAGCCTAGCGGGCGACCTTCCCTACGAGCAGTTCTTC
CDR3 protein: CASSLAGDLPYEQFF

clone size: .
V gene: TRBV27
D gene: TRBD2
J gene: TRBJ2-3
CDR3 DNA: TGTGCCAGCAGTCCATCACTAGCGGGAGTTAGTGATACGCAGTATTTT
CDR3 protein: CASSPSLAGVSDTQYF

clone size: once
V gene: TRBV2
D gene: .
J gene: TRBJ2-7
CDR3 DNA: TGTGCCAGCAGACCCGATCGAATACAGCCTCTGAGCTCCTACGAGCAGTACTTC
CDR3 protein: CASRPDRIQPLSSYEQYF

clone size: medium-sized
V gene: TRBV6-1
D gene: TRBD1
J gene: TRBJ2-4
CDR3 DNA: TGTGCCAGCAGTTATGGGGGACAGACAAACATTCAGTACTTC
CDR3 protein: CASSYGGQTNIQYF

clone size: medium-sized
V gene: TRBV28
D gene: .
J gene: TRBJ2-7
CDR3 DNA: TGTGCCAGCCGCTACCGAATGGGGGGCTACGAGCAGTACTTC
CDR3 protein: CASRYRMGGYEQYF